The 23 T cell receptor beta chains in this list originate from one sample, sequenced in a study of T-cell reconstitution after alpha-beta-depleted transplantation in children. Preparation of the TCRbeta library was carried out with unique molecular identifiers. Using its own MiXCR run on the PCR reads, TCRdb lists one record per CDR3 protein. This sample has approximately 800,000 distinct CDR3 sequences; around 17% occur once, and the top ten carry 5%. This sample comprised PBMCs, mostly from graft donor cells, obtained 360 days after TCRalphabeta/CD19-depleted stem cell transplant. Receptors originate from a male patient between 10 and 17 years old who had a stem cell transplant for acute lymphoblastic leukemia, so the T cells may come from the graft donor.

In this sample, this clonotype turned up a few times. The chain combines TRBV6-1 with TRBJ2-5; 7 bases are shared with TRBD1. From germline, CDR1 is MNHNS and CDR2 SASEGT. Unmatched junction bases numbered 7, after V lost 6 bases and J lost 0 bases. The CDR3 totals 15 residues. Written as DNA, the CDR3 is TGTGCCAGCAGAAACCGGGACAGCTACCAAGAGACCCAGTACTTC. Translation: CASRNRDSYQETQYF.

The sample holds a few counts of this clonotype. The gene calls are TRBV5-1 and TRBJ2-7; 7 bases line up with TRBD1. CDR3 size: 14 residues. V lost 4 bases, J lost 7 bases, and 11 bases stayed unmatched. CDR1 is SGHRS and CDR2 is YFSETQ in the germline V gene. CDR3 bases: TGCGCCAGCAGCCCGTGGGACAGAGCTGGAGAGCAGTACTTC. Its translation is CASSPWDRAGEQYF.

About this clonotype itself: A read error may produce the germline difference seen at one junction end. This chain joins TRBV14 and TRBJ2-3; maybe TRBD2 (6 bases). CDR1 is SGHDN, CDR2 FVKESK, per germline. CDR3 length: 20 residues. The CDR3, as DNA: TGTGCCAGCAGCCAGATGGTCCCCCTGACAGACTTCACTAGCACAGGTACGCAGTATTTT. Its translation is CASSQMVPLTDFTSTGTQYF. Looking up the rest from reference TRBV14 and TRBJ2-3 gives the full variable domain: EAGVTQFPSHSVIEKGQTVTLRCDPISGHDNLYWYRRVMGKEIKFLLHFVKESKQDESGMPNNRFLAERTGGTYSTLKVQPAELEDSGVYFCASSQMVPLTDFTSTGTQYFGPGTRLTVL.

The chain employs TRBV5-1 and TRBJ2-3; TRBD2 matches at 12 bases. This CDR3 comprises 14 residues. CDR1 SGHRS and CDR2 YFSETQ come from the germline V gene. Losses at the gene ends were 4 bases for V and 8 bases for J; bases not matched to a gene: 5. CDR3 DNA: TGCGCCAGCAGCGCGGGACTAGCGGGCCCTACGCAGTATTTT. It specifies CASSAGLAGPTQYF.

This clonotype was picked up one time. This chain connects TRBV11-1 to TRBJ2-7, with 14 bases aligning to TRBD2. This CDR3 has 19 residues. The germline CDR1 and CDR2 sequences are SGHAT and FQDESV (reference sequence). The V and J ends lost 5 bases and 2 bases, in that order; junction bases with no gene match: 14. CDR3 nucleotide sequence: TGTGCCAGCAGCCCACTGACTAGCGGGAGGGCTACCCCAACCTACGAGCAGTACTTC. Translated, it gives CASSPLTSGRATPTYEQYF.

The CDR3 DNA is TGCAGTGCTTCTACCTCAGGGGGCTGGAGCACCGGGGAGCTGTTTTTT. Translating gives CSASTSGGWSTGELFF. The V gene is TRBV20-1, the J gene TRBJ2-2; 8 bases fit TRBD1. Germline trimming cut 5 bases from V and 4 bases from J; bases unmatched to any gene: 12. The CDR3 loop spans 16 amino acids. The V gene's germline CDR1 is DFQATT and CDR2 SNEGSKA (reference sequence).

Points on this clonotype: This could be a read error, since a much larger clone is one nucleotide away. This rearrangement joins TRBV11-2 to TRBJ2-1, with 11 bases matching TRBD2. V was clipped by 3 bases and J by 11 bases; unmatched bases: 12. Germline CDR1 SGHAT, CDR2 FQNNGV. The CDR3 runs 16 residues. CDR3 DNA sequence: TGTGCCAGCAGCTTTCTCCTAGCGGGAGGACCTCGTCAGCAGTTCTTC. This encodes CASSFLLAGGPRQQFF.

This clonotype was picked up many times. The genes are TRBV6-5 and TRBJ2-7; D may be TRBD1 (6 bases). The CDR3 is 14 residues long. Deletions cut 2 bases from V and 2 bases from J, with 10 bases between. CDR1 and CDR2 (germline): MNHEY, SVGAGI. The CDR3 region has the DNA TGTGCCAGCAGTTACGACAGGCAGGCCTACGAGCAGTACTTC. Amino acid sequence: CASSYDRQAYEQYF.

In its sample, this clonotype was seen a few times. The rearrangement joins TRBV5-1 to TRBJ2-7; D is undetermined. Germline V CDR1 and CDR2: SGHRS, YFSETQ. Trimming removed 0 bases at V and 2 bases at J, with 9 bases between. The CDR3 is 14 amino acids. The CDR3 region has the DNA TGCGCCAGCAGCTTGGAACCGGCCCCCTACGAGCAGTACTTC. Translated: CASSLEPAPYEQYF.

This clonotype was seen at least ten times. The chain uses TRBV20-1 and TRBJ1-1; D ambiguous. The length of the CDR3 is 12 residues. Between the trimmed V and J ends, which lost 4 bases and 0 bases, there was a span of 6 bases. Germline V gene sequence: CDR1 DFQATT, CDR2 SNEGSKA (reference sequence). CDR3 nucleotide sequence: TGCAGTGCTATTAGGTTGAACACTGAAGCTTTCTTT. Translation: CSAIRLNTEAFF.

In its sample, this clonotype was seen a few times. This chain uses TRBV30 with TRBJ1-1; D perhaps matches TRBD1 (6 bases). This CDR3 has 12 residues. V was shortened by 2 bases and J by 8 bases, with 12 bases between the two germline ends. Germline V gene data show CDR1 as GTSNPN and CDR2 as SVGIG (reference sequence). The CDR3 bases are TGTGCCTGGAGTCCCTACACAGGGGAAGCTTTCTTT. Protein sequence: CAWSPYTGEAFF.

The rearrangement joins TRBV4-1 to TRBJ2-7; D unresolved. The V gene lost 0 bases and the J gene lost 6 bases, with 24 bases spanning the gap. Germline V gene data show CDR1 as MGHRA and CDR2 as YSYEKL. The CDR3 covers 18 residues. CDR3 bases: TGCGCCAGCAGCCAAGAGCTCATAGCTATCTGGTACGATTTCGAGCAGTACTTC. Its protein is CASSQELIAIWYDFEQYF.

V and J are TRBV27 and TRBJ1-2, with unresolved D. The CDR3 covers 13 residues. The V and J ends lost 6 bases and 2 bases respectively, with 10 bases between them. Germline V gene lookup returns CDR1 MNHEY and CDR2 SMNVEV (reference sequence). The CDR3 DNA reads as TGTGCCAGCAGCCTTCAATTGAACTATGGCTACACCTTC. Its translation is CASSLQLNYGYTF.

The genes are TRBV12-3 or TRBV12-4 and TRBJ2-3; D is undetermined. V was clipped by 7 bases and J by 6 bases, with 14 bases between them. The CDR3 is 13 amino acids. Written as DNA, the CDR3 is TGTGCCAGCATTTCCCGGCATGGGGATACGCAGTATTTT. This codes for CASISRHGDTQYF.

This clonotype was seen more than once but under ten times. The CDR3 sequence: CSAPRWSVLSSNQPQHF. CDR3 nucleotide sequence: TGCAGTGCACCCCGATGGTCAGTTCTTTCTAGCAATCAGCCCCAGCATTTT. The V call is TRBV20-1, the J call TRBJ1-5; D unresolved. This CDR3 has 17 amino acids. CDR1 and CDR2 from the germline V gene are DFQATT and SNEGSKA (reference sequence). V was cut by 6 bases and J by 0 bases, with 21 bases left in between.

This clonotype was recorded many times. This sequence joins TRBV12-3 or TRBV12-4 and TRBJ2-7; 12 bases are a match to TRBD2. With 0 bases clipped from V and 4 bases from J, the junction kept 7 bases outside the gene matches. The CDR3 sequence is 17 residues long. CDR3: CASSLALAGGPLYEQYF. In nucleotides, the CDR3 is TGTGCCAGCAGTTTAGCACTAGCGGGAGGTCCACTTTACGAGCAGTACTTC.

For the CDR3, the DNA is TGCGCCAGCAGCCTGAGACTAGCGGGACTTGTAGATACGCAGTATTTT. It translates to CASSLRLAGLVDTQYF. J is TRBJ2-3 and V is TRBV5-1; TRBD2 matches 11 bases. Germline V gene sequence: CDR1 SGHRS, CDR2 YFSETQ. CDR3 length: 16 residues. V shed 4 bases, J shed 5 bases, and the junction held 9 bases outside the gene matches.

The chain recombines TRBV29-1 with TRBJ1-1; 7 nucleotides agree with TRBD1. Germline V gene lookup returns CDR1 SQVTM and CDR2 ANQGSEA. Germline trimming cut 5 bases from V and 5 bases from J; bases unmatched to any gene: 8. The CDR3 consists of 13 residues. The CDR3 protein is CSVSETGRTEAFF. CDR3 DNA sequence: TGCAGCGTTTCCGAGACAGGGCGAACTGAAGCTTTCTTT.

At least ten counts were recorded for this clonotype. The chain couples TRBV5-1 to TRBJ2-7, with TRBD1 matching over 12 bases. The germline gives CDR1 SGHRS, CDR2 YFSETQ. The CDR3 runs 14 residues. V was pared by 3 bases and J by 5 bases, with 3 bases of the junction left unmatched. CDR3 amino acids: CASSWGQGANEQYF. CDR3 coding DNA: TGCGCCAGCAGCTGGGGACAGGGGGCAAACGAGCAGTACTTC.

J is TRBJ2-7 and V is TRBV19; 10 bases agree with TRBD2. The CDR3 runs to 17 residues. The J segment lost 2 bases and the V segment lost 1 base, leaving 8 bases of the junction unmatched. CDR1 LNHDA and CDR2 SQIVND come from the germline V gene (reference sequence). The CDR3 loop reads CASSIVSSGSVPYEQYF. In DNA form, the CDR3 reads TGTGCCAGTAGTATAGTTTCTAGCGGGAGTGTCCCCTACGAGCAGTACTTC.

This clonotype occurred a few times. The V and J genes are TRBV28 and TRBJ2-5; 8 bases line up with TRBD2. The germline V gene encodes CDR1 MDHEN and CDR2 SYDVKM. This CDR3 contains 13 residues. Unmatched junction bases numbered 9, after V lost 6 bases and J lost 9 bases. CDR3 nucleotides: TGTGCCAGCAGGTTTACCTTGCGGGGGGCCCAGTACTTC. Protein: CASRFTLRGAQYF.

The chain uses TRBV20-1 and TRBJ2-1, with TRBD1 identical over 11 bases. CDR1 and CDR2 from the germline V gene are DFQATT and SNEGSKA (reference sequence). The length of the CDR3 is 14 residues. J gave up 6 bases and V 4 bases, and 5 bases lay outside the gene matches. The CDR3 DNA sequence: TGCAGTGCTACTGGACAGGGGGCATTCAATGAGCAGTTCTTC. It yields the protein CSATGQGAFNEQFF.

This clonotype was observed a handful of times. The CDR3 loop is CASSEYYIQYF. The DNA of the CDR3 is TGTGCCAGCAGTGAATACTACATTCAGTACTTC. The gene calls are TRBV25-1 and TRBJ2-4; D is unresolved. V dropped 0 bases and J dropped 8 bases, with 2 bases sitting between them. The CDR3 has 11 amino acids. Germline assignment: CDR1 MGHDK and CDR2 SYGVNS.